This T cell receptor beta chain was recovered during a study of cytotoxic CD8 clonotypes in ibrutinib-treated CLL. Study-wide results and limits: Under therapy, public clonotypes either contracted or stayed stable, and they were uncommon. Progressing patients had sampling times that differed from those of sustained-remission patients.

This clone was counted only a few times. Its antigen remains unknown. Library input was about 2.2 micrograms of DNA from cryopreserved PBMCs. The CDR3 totals 14 residues. Germline CDR1 reads LGHNA; CDR2 reads YNFKEQ. Trimming took 0 bases from V and 4 from J, leaving 7 bases between them. Depths of 1 in 200,000 to 1 in 1 million T cells were the sequencing target. TCRdb's copy holds only in-frame clones and misses some; the assay was immunoSEQ multiplex PCR. The table shows some 290,000 clones, with around four fifths occurring only once. The chain combines TRBV4-2 with TRBJ1-5, with no clear D. This receptor was identified in a human donor with chronic lymphocytic leukemia. The source material was PBMCs, sampled before ibrutinib treatment. CDR3 DNA sequence: TGTGCCAGCAGCCAAGACAGGCAAAATCAGCCCCAGCATTTT. Its protein is CASSQDRQNQPQHF.